These T cell receptor beta chains were read from a single sample in a study of regulatory T cells in long-lasting Graves disease. TCRdb re-analysed the multiplex PCR reads in MiXCR, keeping a single row per CDR3 protein. The sample holds hundreds of thousands of distinct CDR3 sequences, about 16% seen once. These records were also assigned to another study, of T cells in Graves' hyperthyroidism and ophthalmopathy.

This specimen was peripheral blood mononuclear cells (PBMCs), taken at new diagnosis, from a patient treated with antithyroid drugs. Every receptor here comes from a woman in her 30s with Graves disease. The CDR3 runs from the conserved cysteine through the conserved F or W. The D gene is left open where the match is weak. Part of the rows lack a size; the others show once, few, many or a class for expanded clones.

clone_size	v_call	j_call	d_call	cdr3_aa	cdr3_nt
many	TRBV7-9	TRBJ1-1	.	CASSPTRTSFDAEAFF	TGTGCCAGCAGCCCCACTCGTACCTCTTTTGACGCTGAAGCTTTCTTT
few	TRBV7-2	TRBJ2-3	TRBD2	CASSLGLAGTSTQYF	TGTGCCAGCAGCTTAGGTCTAGCGGGTACCTCTACGCAGTATTTT
.	TRBV20-1	TRBJ1-1	.	CSARDPPEAFF	TGCAGTGCTAGAGATCCCCCTGAAGCTTTCTTT
many	TRBV11-2	TRBJ2-7	.	CASSLAGFLNEQYF	TGTGCCAGCAGCTTAGCAGGTTTTCTGAACGAGCAGTACTTC
.	TRBV3-1	TRBJ2-7	TRBD2	CASSPGLATGYEQYF	TGTGCCAGCAGCCCGGGACTAGCGACCGGTTACGAGCAGTACTTC
few	TRBV7-9	TRBJ2-2	.	CASSLLGGNTGELFF	TGTGCCAGCAGCTTACTCGGCGGAAACACGGGGGAGCTGTTTTTT
many	TRBV11-3	TRBJ2-1	TRBD2	CASSLAGGFNNEQFF	TGTGCCAGCAGCTTAGCGGGAGGCTTCAACAATGAGCAGTTCTTC
.	TRBV11-2	TRBJ2-6	TRBD1	CASSLGRQGGANVLTF	TGTGCCAGCAGCTTAGGTCGACAGGGTGGGGCCAACGTCCTGACTTTC
many	TRBV2	TRBJ1-5	.	CASSDELGGNQPQHF	TGTGCCAGCAGTGATGAGCTAGGGGGCAATCAGCCCCAGCATTTT
few	TRBV18	TRBJ1-6	.	CASSPEAVSNSPLHF	TGTGCCAGCTCACCAGAGGCAGTCAGTAATTCACCCCTCCACTTT
many	TRBV12-3/TRBV12-4	TRBJ2-1	TRBD1	CASSPETGVTSYEQFF	TGTGCCAGCAGTCCAGAGACAGGGGTCACCTCCTATGAGCAGTTCTTC
few	TRBV19	TRBJ2-1	.	CASTGAVNNEQFF	TGTGCCAGTACGGGCGCCGTTAACAATGAGCAGTTCTTC
.	TRBV3-1	TRBJ2-4	.	CASSQVYIAARKNIQYF	TGTGCCAGCAGCCAAGTCTATATCGCGGCTCGCAAAAACATTCAGTACTTC
many	TRBV5-1	TRBJ2-3	TRBD2	CASSLTSGSLTDTQYF	TGCGCCAGCAGCTTGACTAGCGGGAGTTTGACAGATACGCAGTATTTT
few	TRBV6-1	TRBJ2-3	.	CASSSVVVDTQYF	TGTGCCAGCAGCTCGGTAGTCGTAGATACGCAGTATTTT
few	TRBV20-1	TRBJ1-5	TRBD1	CSAHWTGDNQPQHF	TGCAGTGCCCACTGGACAGGGGACAATCAGCCCCAGCATTTT
many	TRBV27	TRBJ1-1	.	CASSLSGLNTEAFF	TGTGCCAGCAGCTTAAGTGGGCTTAACACTGAAGCTTTCTTT
.	TRBV28	TRBJ1-3	.	CASSRGEGGYSGNTIYF	TGTGCCAGCAGCCGGGGGGAGGGGGGCTACTCTGGAAACACCATATATTTT
few	TRBV4-1	TRBJ1-2	.	CASSQDREGPYGYTF	TGCGCCAGCAGCCAAGATCGGGAGGGGCCCTATGGCTACACCTTC
few	TRBV7-6	TRBJ2-2	.	CASSLAGGELFF	TGTGCCAGCAGCTTAGCGGGCGGGGAGCTGTTTTTT
few	TRBV28	TRBJ2-5	.	CATGSPAPWQETQYF	TGTGCCACAGGTAGTCCGGCACCATGGCAGGAGACCCAGTACTTC
many	TRBV20-1	TRBJ2-1	.	CSASTGNEQFF	TGCAGTGCTAGTACCGGGAATGAGCAGTTCTTC
.	TRBV27	TRBJ2-1	.	CASSLLTDNEQFF	TGTGCCAGCAGTCTCCTTACGGACAATGAGCAGTTCTTC
few	TRBV20-1	TRBJ2-7	.	CSANYHDSRAYEQYF	TGCAGTGCTAACTACCACGACTCTCGGGCCTACGAGCAGTACTTC
many	TRBV2	TRBJ2-6	.	CASKYRDPVNSGANVLTF	TGTGCCAGCAAATACCGGGACCCCGTTAACTCTGGGGCCAACGTCCTGACTTTC
few	TRBV10-3	TRBJ1-5	.	CAISEREDSSGQPQHF	TGTGCCATCAGTGAGAGGGAAGACAGTTCGGGACAGCCCCAGCATTTT
.	TRBV5-1	TRBJ1-6	.	CASSLALGENSPLHF	TGCGCCAGCAGCTTGGCCCTGGGGGAAAATTCACCCCTCCACTTT
many	TRBV2	TRBJ1-1	.	CASNQGLSEAFF	TGTGCCAGCAACCAGGGTTTATCTGAAGCTTTCTTT
many	TRBV6-2/TRBV6-3	TRBJ2-5	TRBD2	CASRAGRGVETQYF	TGTGCCAGCAGGGCCGGACGGGGGGTAGAGACCCAGTACTTC
many	TRBV28	TRBJ2-1	.	CASRPDGASYNEQFF	TGTGCCAGCAGGCCTGACGGTGCTTCCTACAATGAGCAGTTCTTC
.	TRBV9	TRBJ2-3	.	CASSANTDTQYF	TGTGCCAGCAGCGCGAACACGGATACGCAGTATTTT
many	TRBV28	TRBJ2-2	TRBD1	CAGSTGVLGELFF	TGTGCGGGCTCAACAGGGGTGCTCGGGGAGCTGTTTTTT
many	TRBV28	TRBJ1-2	.	CASTLRTGLVGGYTF	TGTGCCAGCACCCTCAGAACAGGCCTGGTAGGCGGCTACACCTTC
many	TRBV7-3	TRBJ2-3	.	CASSTGLTDTQYF	TGTGCCAGCAGCACGGGACTCACAGATACGCAGTATTTT
once	TRBV28	TRBJ1-1	.	CATRGSPTEAFF	TGTGCCACCCGGGGGAGTCCCACTGAAGCTTTCTTT
many	TRBV2	TRBJ2-1	TRBD2	CASSVASGRANEQFF	TGTGCCAGCAGCGTAGCTAGCGGGAGGGCAAACGAGCAGTTCTTC
many	TRBV12-3/TRBV12-4	TRBJ1-2	.	CASTLGDYGYTF	TGTGCCAGCACCCTGGGGGACTATGGCTACACCTTC
many	TRBV6-1	TRBJ1-2	.	CASSEADSYGYTF	TGTGCCAGCAGTGAAGCGGACAGCTATGGCTACACCTTC
.	TRBV4-1	TRBJ2-1	TRBD2	CASSQTTSGTSGEQFF	TGCGCCAGCAGCCAAACGACTAGCGGCACATCGGGGGAGCAGTTCTTC
.	TRBV28	TRBJ2-1	.	CASSPEGRGDVSYNEQFF	TGTGCCAGCAGTCCCGAGGGAAGGGGGGACGTATCCTACAATGAGCAGTTCTTC
.	TRBV12-3/TRBV12-4	TRBJ2-1	.	CASSLAVEGEQFF	TGTGCCAGCAGTTTGGCCGTTGAGGGCGAGCAGTTCTTC
many	TRBV6-5	TRBJ1-5	.	CASSYSRDSNQPQHF	TGTGCCAGCAGTTACTCGAGGGATAGCAATCAGCCCCAGCATTTT
many	TRBV6-2/TRBV6-3	TRBJ2-7	TRBD1	CASSYRRTGDEQYF	TGTGCCAGCAGTTACAGACGAACAGGGGACGAGCAGTACTTC
.	TRBV7-9	TRBJ2-5	TRBD2	CASSAPGLAPQHNRQETQYF	TGTGCCAGCAGCGCTCCGGGACTAGCGCCACAACACAATCGTCAAGAGACCCAGTACTTC
.	TRBV20-1	TRBJ2-5	TRBD1	CSAGDRETQYF	TGCAGTGCCGGGGACAGGGAGACCCAGTACTTC
many	TRBV6-1	TRBJ2-7	TRBD1	CASRRDTGQTYEQYF	TGTGCCAGCAGGAGGGATACGGGACAGACCTACGAGCAGTACTTC